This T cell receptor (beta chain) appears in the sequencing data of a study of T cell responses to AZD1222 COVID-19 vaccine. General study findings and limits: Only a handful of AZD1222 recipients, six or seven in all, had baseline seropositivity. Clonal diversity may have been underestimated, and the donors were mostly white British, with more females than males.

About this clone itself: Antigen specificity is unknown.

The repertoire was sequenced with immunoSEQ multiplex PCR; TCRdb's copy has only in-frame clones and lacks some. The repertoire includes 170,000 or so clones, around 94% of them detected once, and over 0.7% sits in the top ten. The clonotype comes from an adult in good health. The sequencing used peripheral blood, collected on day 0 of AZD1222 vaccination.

The chain's CDR3 is CASSTIKPRTDYYSPLHF. The CDR3 DNA sequence: TGTGCCAGCAGCACAATTAAACCCCGGACGGATTACTATTCACCCCTCCACTTT. The rearrangement links TRBV7-9 to TRBJ1-6; D unresolved. Between the trimmed V and J ends, which lost 5 bases and 8 bases, there was a span of 25 bases. CDR3 length: 18 residues. From germline, CDR1 is SEHNR and CDR2 FQNEAQ (reference sequence).